This record covers a single TCR beta chain. This entry comes from a study of cytomegalovirus exposure and HLA in healthy donors. Primers for the PCR totalled 60 Vbeta and 13 Jbeta. Sequencing was performed with immunoSEQ multiplex PCR; in TCRdb, only in-frame clones are kept and a portion is missing. The profile shows a few hundred thousand clones, roughly 80% of them singletons. The germline V gene encodes CDR1 MGHRA and CDR2 YSYEKL. The trim removed 4 bases at V and 4 bases at J, leaving 0 bases unmatched. This CDR3 has 13 amino acids. The receptor's source is a man aged 25 to 45 in good health and CMV-seronegative. Material: PBMCs. V and J are TRBV4-1 and TRBJ2-5; TRBD1 matches 10 bases. In DNA form, the CDR3 reads TGCGCCAGCAGCCGGGACAGGGGAGAGACCCAGTACTTC. Its translation: CASSRDRGETQYF.